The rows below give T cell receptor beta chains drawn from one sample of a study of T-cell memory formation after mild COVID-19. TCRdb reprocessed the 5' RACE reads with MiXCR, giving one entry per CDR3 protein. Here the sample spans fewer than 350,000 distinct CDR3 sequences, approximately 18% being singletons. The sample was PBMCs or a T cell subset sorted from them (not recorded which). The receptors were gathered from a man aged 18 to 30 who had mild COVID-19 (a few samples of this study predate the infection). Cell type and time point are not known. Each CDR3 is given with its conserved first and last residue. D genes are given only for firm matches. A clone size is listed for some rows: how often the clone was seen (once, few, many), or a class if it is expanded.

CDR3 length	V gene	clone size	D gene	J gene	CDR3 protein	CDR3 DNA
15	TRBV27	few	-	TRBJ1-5	CASSLRQETNQPQHF	TGTGCCAGCAGTTTGCGGCAGGAGACCAATCAGCCCCAGCATTTT
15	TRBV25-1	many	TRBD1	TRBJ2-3	CASSARGRGTDTQYF	TGTGCCAGCAGTGCCAGGGGGCGAGGCACAGATACGCAGTATTTT
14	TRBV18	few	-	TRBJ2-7	CASSPRQASYEQYF	TGTGCCAGCTCACCTAGGCAGGCCTCCTACGAGCAGTACTTC
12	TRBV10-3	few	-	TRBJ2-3	CAIRTSPDTQYF	TGTGCCATCAGGACGAGTCCAGATACGCAGTATTTT
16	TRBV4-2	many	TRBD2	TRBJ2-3	CASSQAGLAPTDTQYF	TGTGCCAGCAGCCAAGCGGGACTAGCCCCCACAGATACGCAGTATTTT
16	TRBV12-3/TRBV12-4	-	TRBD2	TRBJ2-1	CASRINLAGGANEQFF	TGTGCCAGCAGGATCAACCTAGCGGGGGGCGCCAATGAGCAGTTCTTC
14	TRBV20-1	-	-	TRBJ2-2	CSARKPGNTGELFF	TGCAGTGCTAGAAAGCCCGGGAACACCGGGGAGCTGTTTTTT
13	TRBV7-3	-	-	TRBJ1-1	CASSLTGRPEAFF	TGTGCCAGCAGCCTCACAGGGAGGCCTGAAGCTTTCTTT
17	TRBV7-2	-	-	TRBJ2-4	CASSLAFGGLAKNIQYF	TGTGCCAGCAGCTTAGCGTTCGGCGGACTAGCCAAAAACATTCAGTACTTC
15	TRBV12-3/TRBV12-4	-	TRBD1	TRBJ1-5	CASSPPGTGNQPQHF	TGTGCCAGCAGTCCTCCCGGGACAGGGAATCAGCCCCAGCATTTT
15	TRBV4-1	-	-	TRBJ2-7	CASSQGEGPRREQYF	TGCGCCAGCAGCCAAGGAGAGGGGCCCAGGCGCGAGCAGTACTTC
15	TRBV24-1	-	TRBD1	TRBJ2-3	CATGTGAFSTDTQYF	TGTGCCACCGGAACAGGGGCCTTTAGCACAGATACGCAGTATTTT
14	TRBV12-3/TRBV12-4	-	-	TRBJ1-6	CASSFNALNSPLHF	TGTGCCAGCAGTTTTAACGCGCTTAATTCACCCCTCCACTTT
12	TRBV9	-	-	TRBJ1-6	CASSVLDSPLHF	TGTGCCAGCAGCGTGTTGGATTCACCCCTCCACTTT
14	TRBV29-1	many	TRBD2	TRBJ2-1	CSVTLAGGPNEQFF	TGCAGCGTTACCCTAGCGGGGGGGCCCAATGAGCAGTTCTTC
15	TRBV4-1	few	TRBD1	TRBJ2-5	CASSYRDRGRETQYF	TGCGCCAGCAGCTACCGGGACAGGGGGAGAGAGACCCAGTACTTC
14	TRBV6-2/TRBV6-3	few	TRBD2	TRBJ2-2	CAVAGAPNTGELFF	TGTGCGGTAGCGGGGGCCCCGAACACCGGGGAGCTGTTTTTT
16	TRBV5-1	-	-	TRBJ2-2	CASSRLDPGGTGELFF	TGCGCCAGCAGCCGACTAGATCCAGGAGGCACCGGGGAGCTGTTTTTT
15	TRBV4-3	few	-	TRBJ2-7	CASSQVRGSPYEQYF	TGCGCCAGCAGCCAAGTGAGGGGGAGTCCCTACGAGCAGTACTTC
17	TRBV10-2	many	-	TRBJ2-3	CASTALFGGQRTDTQYF	TGCGCCAGCACCGCTCTTTTTGGGGGGCAACGGACAGATACGCAGTATTTT
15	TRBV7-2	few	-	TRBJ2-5	CASSLGTSLGETQYF	TGTGCCAGCAGCCTAGGGACATCCCTTGGGGAGACCCAGTACTTC
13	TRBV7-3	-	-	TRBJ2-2	CASSLMGDGELFF	TGTGCCAGCAGCTTAATGGGAGACGGGGAGCTGTTTTTT
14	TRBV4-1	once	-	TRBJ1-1	CASSPRDGNTEAFF	TGCGCCAGCAGCCCCCGGGACGGCAACACTGAAGCTTTCTTT
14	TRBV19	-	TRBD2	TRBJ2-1	CAINSGGALNEQFF	TGTGCCATTAATAGCGGGGGGGCCCTCAATGAGCAGTTCTTC
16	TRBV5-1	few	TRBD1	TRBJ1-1	CASSLRAGGGDTEAFF	TGCGCCAGCAGCTTGCGGGCAGGGGGCGGTGACACTGAAGCTTTCTTT
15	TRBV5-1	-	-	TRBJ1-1	CASSPRGLVDTEAFF	TGCGCCAGCAGCCCCCGGGGATTGGTTGACACTGAAGCTTTCTTT
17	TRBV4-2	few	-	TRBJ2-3	CASSQDRGSTSTDTQYF	TGTGCCAGCAGCCAAGATAGAGGCAGCACTAGCACAGATACGCAGTATTTT
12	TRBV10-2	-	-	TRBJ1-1	CASSGLNTEAFF	TGCGCCAGCTCGGGACTGAACACTGAAGCTTTCTTT
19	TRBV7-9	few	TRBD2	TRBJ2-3	CASSSSRGTPAGWTDTQYF	TGTGCCAGCAGCTCCTCACGCGGGACCCCAGCGGGGTGGACAGATACGCAGTATTTT
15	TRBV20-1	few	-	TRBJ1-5	CSARDWQGRNQPQHF	TGCAGTGCTAGAGATTGGCAGGGCCGGAATCAGCCCCAGCATTTT
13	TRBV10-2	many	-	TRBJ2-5	CASSESGGETQYF	TGCGCCAGCAGTGAGTCAGGTGGGGAGACCCAGTACTTC
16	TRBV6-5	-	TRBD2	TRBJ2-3	CASSYGGGGSADTQYF	TGTGCCAGCAGTTACGGAGGCGGGGGGTCGGCAGATACGCAGTATTTT
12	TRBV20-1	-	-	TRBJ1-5	CSAHGSNQPQHF	TGCAGTGCTCACGGGAGCAATCAGCCCCAGCATTTT
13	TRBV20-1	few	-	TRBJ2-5	CSARKGDGETQYF	TGCAGTGCTAGAAAGGGGGATGGGGAGACCCAGTACTTC
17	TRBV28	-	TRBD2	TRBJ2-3	CASRPRRLAGGSDTQYF	TGTGCCAGCAGACCCAGGCGACTAGCGGGGGGCTCAGATACGCAGTATTTT
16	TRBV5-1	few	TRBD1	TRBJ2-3	CASMDRDLSNTDTQYF	TGCGCCAGCATGGACAGGGACTTGTCTAACACAGATACGCAGTATTTT
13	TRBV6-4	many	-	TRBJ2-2	CASSETSTGELFF	TGTGCCAGCAGTGAGACTAGCACCGGGGAGCTGTTTTTT
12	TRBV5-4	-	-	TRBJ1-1	CATSRGGTEAFF	TGTGCCACCTCTCGAGGGGGCACTGAAGCTTTCTTT
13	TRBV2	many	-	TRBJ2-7	CASGGTFSYEQYF	TGTGCCAGCGGCGGGACATTCTCCTACGAGCAGTACTTC
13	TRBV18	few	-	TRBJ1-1	CASSPVLNTEAFF	TGTGCCAGCTCACCGGTATTGAACACTGAAGCTTTCTTT
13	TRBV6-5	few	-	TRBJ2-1	CASSPLRLNEQFF	TGTGCCAGCAGTCCCCTCCGCCTCAATGAGCAGTTCTTC
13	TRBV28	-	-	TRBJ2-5	CASTGAGVETQYF	TGTGCCAGCACCGGAGCGGGCGTGGAGACCCAGTACTTC
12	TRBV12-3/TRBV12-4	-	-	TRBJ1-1	CASSFQELEAFF	TGTGCCAGCAGTTTTCAGGAGCTAGAAGCTTTCTTT
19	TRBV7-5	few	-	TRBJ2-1	CISVPEGTKRGDSYNEQFF	-
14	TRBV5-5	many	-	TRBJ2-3	CASSLAVATDTQYF	TGTGCCAGCAGCTTGGCCGTCGCCACAGATACGCAGTATTTT